This T cell receptor beta chain originates from a study of ipilimumab plus nivolumab after autologous stem cell transplantation. General study points: The authors say TCR, Treg and microbiome findings warrant further study.

This clone is termed medium-sized. Its antigen is not known. Checkpoint therapy with ipilimumab 1 mg/kg began 14 to 28 days after transplant. Trimming took 4 bases from V and 7 from J, leaving 13 bases between them. Germline-derived CDR1 and CDR2 are SNHLY and FYNNEI. The CDR3 length is 13 residues. Generated by immunoSEQ multiplex PCR, the TCRdb table keeps only in-frame clones and is missing some. The data show 10,000 to 15,000 clones, with around 73% seen just once and approximately 17% held by the top ten. This chain connects TRBV2 to TRBJ1-2; no firm D call. This TCR came from a male donor with diffuse large B-cell lymphoma. This specimen was PBMCs, taken in a trial of ipilimumab plus nivolumab as post-transplant consolidation. The CDR3 here is CASSVAMGSGYTF. The CDR3 bases are TGTGCCAGCAGTGTGGCAATGGGGTCTGGCTACACCTTC.